The 22 T cell receptor beta chains below come from one sample, sequenced in a study of OX40 agonist ivuxolimab in advanced cancers. Library method: the immunoSEQ multiplex PCR assay. In TCRdb, the immuneACCESS table is reduced to in-frame sequences with V and J assigned. These tables do not hold every clone; where another copy was compared, an unresolved V gene accounts for under half, and the others remain unexplained. Recorded for this sample are some 72,000 clones; under 95% of them occurred a single time. 9.5% to 12% of the sample belongs to the ten largest clones. The starting material was CD4+ or CD8+ T cells sorted from blood, obtained in a trial of the OX40 agonist ivuxolimab. Every receptor here comes from an adult with an advanced solid tumor such as melanoma, head and neck, liver or kidney cancer.

V and J are TRBV11-2 and TRBJ1-4; D uncertain. The germline V and J ends were trimmed by 1 base and 8 bases, with 5 bases remaining between them. Germline V CDR1 and CDR2: SGHAT, FQNNGV. CDR3 length equals 12 residues. CDR3 in amino acids: CASSLGREKLFF. Written as DNA, the CDR3 is TGTGCCAGCAGCTTAGGAAGGGAAAAACTGTTTTTT.

The gene calls are TRBV9 and TRBJ2-1; TRBD1 matches 8 bases. With 3 bases clipped from V and 0 bases from J, the junction kept 5 bases outside the gene matches. CDR3 length: 16 amino acids. Germline V CDR1 and CDR2: SGDLS, YYNGEE. The CDR3 DNA reads as TGTGCCAGCAGCGCCCGGACAGGGTCCTCCTACAATGAGCAGTTCTTC. Its protein product is CASSARTGSSYNEQFF.

V usage is TRBV23-1 and J usage is TRBJ2-7; D remains unclear. TRBV23-1 is an ORF for which the function is uncertain. The CDR3 has 8 residues. The V gene lost 7 bases and the J gene lost 12 bases, with 7 bases spanning the gap. The CDR3: CASTPRYF. CDR3 nucleotides: TGCGCCAGCACCCCCAGGTACTTC.

The V and J genes are TRBV10-2 and TRBJ2-3; 8 positions agree with TRBD2. V trimming: 9 bases; J trimming: 3 bases; junction bases outside the gene matches: 23. Germline V gene data show CDR1 as WSHSY and CDR2 as SAAADI. This CDR3 spans 19 amino acids. Here the CDR3 reads CASHGGGAGNDLATDTQYF. CDR3 DNA sequence: TGCGCCAGTCACGGGGGGGGTGCGGGTAATGATCTAGCAACAGATACGCAGTATTTT.

This clone appeared a single time. This sequence joins TRBV5-4 and TRBJ2-3, with D possibly matching TRBD2 (6 bases). The CDR3 contains 15 residues. Trimming removed 4 bases at V and 0 bases at J, with 12 bases between. Germline loops: CDR1 SGHNT, CDR2 YYREEE (reference sequence). The CDR3 coding sequence is TGTGCCAGCAGCCGACTAGGGATTAGCACAGATACGCAGTATTTT. Translating gives CASSRLGISTDTQYF.

The DNA of the CDR3 is TGTGCCAGCAGCTCTAGCGGGGAACAGTTCTTC. Translated: CASSSSGEQFF. The chain links TRBV7-3 to TRBJ2-1, with TRBD2 identical over 9 bases. V shed 4 bases, J shed 13 bases, and the junction held 2 bases outside the gene matches. Germline CDR1 reads SGHTA; CDR2 reads FQGTGA. CDR3 length: 11 residues.

CDR3 in DNA: TGTGCCAGTAGTGTTGGGACAGGGCCCTACGAGCAGTACTTC. Its protein is CASSVGTGPYEQYF. The chain recombines TRBV19 with TRBJ2-7, with 9 bases lining up with TRBD1. The CDR3 runs 14 residues. Trimming removed 5 bases from V and 2 bases from J; junction bases left unmatched: 4. The germline CDR1 and CDR2 sequences are LNHDA and SQIVND (reference sequence).

This rearrangement joins TRBV4-1 to TRBJ2-5; D possibly corresponds to TRBD2 (6 bases). The DNA end favors TRBJ2-7, so the J call may be wrong. CDR3 length equals 15 residues. Germline CDR1 reads MGHRA; CDR2 reads YSYEKL. Here the CDR3 reads CASSQIGGTGYEQYF. The CDR3 region has the DNA TGCGCCAGCAGCCAAATCGGGGGTACGGGCTACGAGCAGTACTTC.

DNA of the CDR3: TGTGCCAGCAGTGAATTGCAGGGGGGGGCAGATACGCAGTATTTT. It translates to CASSELQGGADTQYF. The chain carries TRBV6-1 and TRBJ2-3, with D possibly being TRBD1 or TRBD2 (7 bases each). The germline V gene has CDR1 MNHNS and CDR2 SASEGT. Trimming shortened V by 2 bases and J by 4 bases, and 13 bases separated the two germline ends. The CDR3 has 15 amino acids.

This clone was counted a single time. The chain couples TRBV5-6 to TRBJ1-2; 10 bases are shared with TRBD1. The CDR3 has 16 amino acids. J lost 4 bases, V lost 0 bases, and 6 bases had no gene match. The V gene's germline CDR1 is SGHDT and CDR2 YYEEEE. The DNA for the CDR3 is TGTGCCAGCAGCTTGGGGCGGGGACAGGGGCCCTATGGCTACACCTTC. Its translation is CASSLGRGQGPYGYTF.

The chain carries TRBV29-1 and TRBJ2-2; possibly TRBD1 for D (5 bases). This CDR3 has 15 amino acids. With 7 bases removed from V and 1 base from J, the gap between germline ends came to 16 bases. The germline V gene has CDR1 SQVTM and CDR2 ANQGSEA. CDR3 in amino acids: CSALTRGRNTGELFF. CDR3 bases: TGCAGCGCTCTGACAAGGGGCCGGAACACCGGGGAGCTGTTTTTT.

The rearrangement joins TRBV5-1 to TRBJ1-6; D is ambiguous. Germline V gives CDR1 SGHRS, CDR2 YFSETQ. V lost 0 bases and J 2 bases, leaving 9 bases between the germline ends. The CDR3 has 16 residues. The CDR3 protein is CASSLGTATYNSPLHF. CDR3 nucleotide sequence: TGCGCCAGCAGCTTGGGGACGGCAACCTATAATTCACCCCTCCACTTT.

The chain employs TRBV27 and TRBJ2-5; unclear D gene. The DNA end favors TRBJ2-7, so the J call may be wrong. Per the germline V gene, CDR1 is MNHEY and CDR2 is SMNVEV (reference sequence). The CDR3 spans 13 residues. CDR3 in amino acids: CASSFSGSYEQYF. The DNA for the CDR3 is TGTGCCAGCAGTTTCTCCGGCTCCTACGAGCAGTACTTC.

This clone was detected a few times. CDR3 sequence reads: CASSYGWGGADQPQHF. The CDR3 region has the DNA TGTGCCAGCAGTTACGGCTGGGGGGGAGCGGATCAGCCCCAGCATTTT. The chain links TRBV6-6 to TRBJ1-5, with a tentative D call TRBD1 (5 bases). V lost 2 bases, J lost 5 bases, and 16 bases lay in between. Germline CDR1 reads MNHNY; CDR2 reads SVGAGI (reference sequence). The CDR3 spans 16 residues.

The chain employs TRBV15 and TRBJ2-7; maybe TRBD2 (5 bases). Trimming stripped 4 bases from V and 2 bases from J, with 15 bases between. CDR3 length: 15 residues. CDR1 and CDR2 (germline): LNHNV, YYDKDF (reference sequence). CDR3 sequence (DNA): TGTGCCACCAGCACGACCGGGGTCAGAGCCTACGAGCAGTACTTC. It is translated as CATSTTGVRAYEQYF.

The chain links TRBV27 to TRBJ2-7; 7 nucleotides line up with TRBD2. The CDR3 has 16 amino acids. Unmatched junction bases numbered 10, after V lost 5 bases and J lost 0 bases. Looked up from germline, CDR1 is MNHEY and CDR2 is SMNVEV (reference sequence). CDR3 sequence: CASSPSSGESSYEQYF. The CDR3, as DNA: TGTGCCAGCAGTCCTTCCAGCGGGGAAAGCTCCTACGAGCAGTACTTC.

The count of this clone is one. The chain has TRBV4-2 and TRBJ1-4; 11 positions agree with TRBD1. This CDR3 region has 15 residues. V shed 4 bases and J 7 bases; nucleotides not matched to a gene: 5. Germline CDR1 is LGHNA and CDR2 is YNFKEQ. The CDR3, as DNA: TGTGCCAGCAGCCCCCGGACAGGGGGCATTGAAAAACTGTTTTTT. This sequence encodes CASSPRTGGIEKLFF.

V is TRBV23-1 and J is TRBJ1-2; TRBD1 might be the D (5 bases). TRBV23-1 is annotated as an ORF whose role is uncertain. The CDR3 has 12 residues. Trimming left V 6 bases short and J 8 bases short, with 13 bases between. The CDR3 coding sequence is TGCGCCAGCAGAAAGACAGCGGAGGGCTACACCTTC. This gives the protein CASRKTAEGYTF.

This sequence joins TRBV4-1 and TRBJ1-5; 10 positions agree with TRBD1. The CDR3 contains 15 residues. The V gene's germline CDR1 is MGHRA and CDR2 YSYEKL. Unmatched junction bases numbered 4, after V lost 1 base and J lost 7 bases. CDR3 amino acids: CASSQGGTGDQPQHF. In nucleotides, the CDR3 is TGCGCCAGCAGCCAAGGCGGGACAGGGGACCAGCCCCAGCATTTT.

This chain joins TRBV18 and TRBJ1-3; TRBD1 is a possible D gene (5 bases). Germline V gene data show CDR1 as KGHSH and CDR2 as LQKENI. V was shortened by 0 bases and J by 4 bases, with 19 bases between the two germline ends. The CDR3 totals 18 residues. CDR3 DNA sequence: TGTGCCAGCTCACCACCGTTCGGGGCCCCTCTTCCGGGAAACACCATATATTTT. Amino acid sequence: CASSPPFGAPLPGNTIYF.

The chain is built from TRBV11-2 and TRBJ2-2; D remains ambiguous. The CDR3 contains 13 residues. Germline V gene data show CDR1 as SGHAT and CDR2 as FQNNGV. Deletions cut 2 bases from V and 3 bases from J, with 4 bases between. The CDR3 loop reads CASSLYHTGELFF. The CDR3 nucleotides are TGTGCCAGCAGCTTATATCACACCGGGGAGCTGTTTTTT.

This chain connects TRBV6-1 to TRBJ2-7; D may be TRBD2 (5 bases). The V end lost 6 bases, the J end lost 0 bases, and 15 bases lay between the germline ends. This CDR3 spans 15 amino acids. Germline V gene sequence: CDR1 MNHNS, CDR2 SASEGT. The CDR3 DNA reads TGTGCCAGCAGCCAAAGGACTGTCCTCTCCTACGAGCAGTACTTC. As protein: CASSQRTVLSYEQYF.